Detailed here is one TCR beta chain. This record belongs to a study of blood T cell repertoires in COVID-19. Germline V lookup: CDR1 LNHDA, CDR2 SQIVND (reference sequence). The CDR3 consists of 15 residues. The V and J ends lost 6 bases and 1 base respectively, with 13 bases between them. Data came from immunoSEQ multiplex PCR; TCRdb stores just in-frame clones and leaves some out. The sample carries under 300,000 clones, 70% to 90% recorded once. The source of this sequence is a woman aged 70-85 years with acute or convalescent COVID-19. Input material: peripheral blood. This rearrangement joins TRBV19 to TRBJ1-3, with D perhaps TRBD1 (5 bases). The CDR3 here is CASRPKGLSGNTIYF. The CDR3 coding sequence is TGTGCCAGTAGGCCAAAGGGGCTTTCTGGAAACACCATATATTTT.